This TCR beta chain was captured by sequencing in a study of blood T cell repertoires in COVID-19. The wider study: From T cells, B-cell-depleted T cells, or PBMCs came the material, which was cDNA or gDNA.

The germline gives CDR1 MNHEY, CDR2 SVGEGT. This CDR3 region has 15 residues. Trimming pared 5 bases from V and 3 bases from J, leaving 17 bases between. Data came from immunoSEQ multiplex PCR; TCRdb stores just in-frame clones and leaves some out. The table has about 220,000 clones, 88% seen once; the top ten hold roughly 2.7%. Residents of 24 US areas, aged about 18 to 89 years, made up the participants. Allocation to cohorts depended on clinical history reported by the participants. Sample: PBMCs or T cells enriched from blood (not recorded which). The rearrangement uses TRBV6-2 or TRBV6-3 and TRBJ2-7; possible D gene TRBD1, 5 bases. The clonotype comes from a woman aged 30 to 39 who had recovered from COVID-19. For the CDR3, the DNA is TGTGCCAGCAGTGACCAGGGTAGCTCCTTCTACGAGCAGTACTTC. Amino acids: CASSDQGSSFYEQYF.